Listed below are T cell receptor beta chains from one sample, sequenced in a study of spatial heterogeneity in lung cancer. TCRdb passed the 5' RACE reads through MiXCR, listing each CDR3 protein once. The sample includes about 100,000 distinct CDR3 sequences, around 4.3% of them seen just once. Here the sequenced sample was lung tumor tissue, taken at surgery. The receptors shown here come from a male donor with early-stage non-small cell lung cancer. The CDR3 runs from the conserved cysteine through the conserved F or W. The D gene is left open where the match is weak. The listing skips clone size in some rows; elsewhere it reads once, few, many or a size class.

>many|.|TRBJ2-2|TRBV19
TGTGCCAGTACCGACTGGGGACCAAGTTTGGGCGGGGAGCTGTTTTTT
CASTDWGPSLGGELFF
>many|.|TRBJ2-4|TRBV7-9
TGTGCCAGCAGCTCCCTTAGTGGGGCCAAAAACATTCAGTACTTC
CASSSLSGAKNIQYF
>many|TRBD2|TRBJ2-2|TRBV7-9
TGTGCCAGCAGCTTCTTACGGGACTACAACACCGGGGAGCTGTTTTTT
CASSFLRDYNTGELFF
>many|TRBD1|TRBJ2-3|TRBV11-2
TGTGCCAGCAACCATGGACCGGGACAGAATTCAGATACGCAGTATTTT
CASNHGPGQNSDTQYF
>many|.|TRBJ2-7|TRBV11-2
TGTGCCAGCAGCGGAAGACAGTCCTACGAGCAGTACTTC
CASSGRQSYEQYF
>few|TRBD1|TRBJ2-7|TRBV5-4
TGTGCCAGCAGTGACGGCCAGACAGGGGACTACGAGCAGTACTTC
CASSDGQTGDYEQYF
>few|.|TRBJ2-4|TRBV11-2
TGTGCCAGCAGCTTAGGGGGACTGCAAATAGCCAAAAACATTCAGTACTTC
CASSLGGLQIAKNIQYF
>.|.|TRBJ2-1|TRBV12-3/TRBV12-4
TGTGCCAGCAGTTTAGACTTCGTATATGAGCAGTTCTTC
CASSLDFVYEQFF
>many|TRBD2|TRBJ2-3|TRBV10-3
TGTGCCATCAGCGGTGGGTACCCCTGGACTAGCGGCTCAGATACGCAGTATTTT
CAISGGYPWTSGSDTQYF
>many|.|TRBJ1-5|TRBV18
TGTGCCAGCTCACTTGGGACGGCCCCTTTAGCCCAGCATTTT
CASSLGTAPLAQHF
>many|.|TRBJ1-1|TRBV28
TGTGCCAGCAGTTTTTTCGGCAGGTCCACTGAAGCTTTCTTT
CASSFFGRSTEAFF
>.|.|TRBJ2-6|TRBV11-2
TGTGCCAGCAGCTTAGAACTCCAGGGGGCCAACGTCCTGACTTTC
CASSLELQGANVLTF
>many|.|TRBJ1-1|TRBV7-9
TGTGCCAGCAGCTTAATGAACACTGAAGCTTTCTTT
CASSLMNTEAFF
>.|.|TRBJ1-1|TRBV20-1
TGCAGTGCTAGGAACCCTTCGGGGACAACGAACACTGAAGCTTTCTTT
CSARNPSGTTNTEAFF
>many|.|TRBJ2-7|TRBV10-2
TGCGCCAGCATAAACATACCCTCCTACGAGCAGTACTTC
CASINIPSYEQYF
>.|.|TRBJ1-6|TRBV7-9
TGTGCCAGCAGCTTGGGGGGAATTTCACCCCTCCACTTT
CASSLGGISPLHF
>.|.|TRBJ1-5|TRBV24-1
TGTGCCACCAGTGGACCCCCACCGTACAGCCACTTGATGGGTTTT
CATSGPPPYSHLMGF
>many|.|TRBJ2-7|TRBV30
TGTGCCTGGAGTCCTCCGCGGAGCGGCCACGAGCAGTACTTC
CAWSPPRSGHEQYF
>many|.|TRBJ1-2|TRBV6-1
TGTGCCAGCAGTGACCATGGCTACACCTTC
CASSDHGYTF
>.|.|TRBJ1-5|TRBV28
TGTGCCAGCAGTGCAGGGACGGAGCCCCAGCATTTT
CASSAGTEPQHF
>.|TRBD2|TRBJ2-5|TRBV5-1
TGCGCCAGCAGCCCTGGACTAGCGGGAGTTGGGTCAGAGACCCAGTACTTC
CASSPGLAGVGSETQYF
>few|.|TRBJ2-3|TRBV11-2
TGTGTCAGCAGCTACGAGAGTGAAGATACGCAGTATTTT
CVSSYESEDTQYF
>many|.|TRBJ2-5|TRBV10-1
TGCGCCAGCAGTGAGTCGGACGAGGGGAGGGAGACCCAGTACTTC
CASSESDEGRETQYF
>many|TRBD1|TRBJ1-2|TRBV3-1
TGTGCCAGCAGCCAAGATCCCTACAGGGGCGGCTACACCTTC
CASSQDPYRGGYTF
>many|.|TRBJ1-6|TRBV25-1
TGTGCCAGCATGACAGGCGTAAATTCACCCCTCCACTTT
CASMTGVNSPLHF
>many|.|TRBJ1-5|TRBV28
TGTGCCAGCAGTCCCCCATCGGGTGATGACCTCCAGCCCCAGCATTTT
CASSPPSGDDLQPQHF
>many|TRBD2|TRBJ2-5|TRBV28
TGTGCCAGCAGTTACCTCAACTATAGCGGGAGGACGTTAAGACAAGAGACCCAGTACTTC
CASSYLNYSGRTLRQETQYF
>many|.|TRBJ1-1|TRBV18
TGTGCCAGCTCACCACCGGAGAGGGGGAGCTCTGAAGCTTTCTTT
CASSPPERGSSEAFF
>many|.|TRBJ2-3|TRBV12-3/TRBV12-4
TGTGCCAGCAGTTTAGCCCACGGGGCCTGGACAGATACGCAGTATTTT
CASSLAHGAWTDTQYF
>many|TRBD1|TRBJ1-1|TRBV5-4
TGTGCCAGCAGCTACCGGGACAGGGGCAGGAACACTGAAGCTTTCTTT
CASSYRDRGRNTEAFF
>many|.|TRBJ2-1|TRBV7-8
TGTGCCAGCAGCCCCCCGCGGTCTGACAATGAGCAGTTCTTC
CASSPPRSDNEQFF
>many|.|TRBJ2-3|TRBV20-1
TGCAGTGCTAATAAGAGGACAGATACGCAGTATTTT
CSANKRTDTQYF
>many|.|TRBJ1-5|TRBV27
TGTGCCAGCAGCCCACGCGGCCTAAATCAGCCCCAGCATTTT
CASSPRGLNQPQHF
>many|TRBD2|TRBJ2-1|TRBV28
TGTGCCAGCAGTCAGTTAGGGACTAGCGGGAGCTATGAGCAGTTCTTC
CASSQLGTSGSYEQFF
>many|.|TRBJ2-2|TRBV6-5
TGTGCCAGCAGTCGACACGTACATAAGAACACCGGGGAGCTGTTTTTT
CASSRHVHKNTGELFF
>many|.|TRBJ1-5|TRBV3-1
TGTGCCAGCAGCCAAGAGTACACCCCTCAGCCCCAGCATTTT
CASSQEYTPQPQHF
>few|.|TRBJ2-2|TRBV7-8
TGTGCCATGGCGACCCAACGGAACACCGGGGAGCTGTTTTTT
CAMATQRNTGELFF
>many|.|TRBJ1-2|TRBV5-6
TGTGCCAGCAGCTTACGGGCACGGCTCTATGGCTACACCTTC
CASSLRARLYGYTF
>.|.|TRBJ2-3|TRBV3-1
TGTGCCAGCAGCCCACAGGGAGATACGCAGTATTTT
CASSPQGDTQYF
>many|.|TRBJ2-6|TRBV9
TGTGCCAGCAGCGCGGGGCATAGCTCTGGGGCCAACGTCCTGACTTTC
CASSAGHSSGANVLTF
>.|.|TRBJ2-5|TRBV4-1
TGCGCCAGCAGCCAGCAGGGGACCCAGTACTTC
CASSQQGTQYF
>many|.|TRBJ1-1|TRBV4-2
TGTGCCAGCAGCCAATTACAAAACAGGAACACTGAAGCTTTCTTT
CASSQLQNRNTEAFF
>many|.|TRBJ1-2|TRBV20-1
TGCAGTGCCCGCCCGACAGGCGGGGTAGGGTATGGCTACACCTTC
CSARPTGGVGYGYTF
>many|TRBD2|TRBJ2-7|TRBV5-1
TGCGCCAGCAGCACGGGACTAGCGGGAGGGTACCGGGAGCAGTACTTC
CASSTGLAGGYREQYF
>many|.|TRBJ2-5|TRBV3-1
TGTGCCAGCAGCCAGGAGAGGCAAGAGACCCAGTACTTC
CASSQERQETQYF
>many|TRBD1|TRBJ1-1|TRBV2
TGTGCCAGCAGTCTCCACGGGACAGGGGGGACTGAAGCTTTCTTT
CASSLHGTGGTEAFF
>.|TRBD2|TRBJ2-4|TRBV20-1
TGCAGTGCCTCCGGGACTAGCGGCGAGGGGGACATTCAGTACTTC
CSASGTSGEGDIQYF
>few|TRBD2|TRBJ2-1|TRBV10-1
TGCGCCAGCAGTGACGGGACTAGCGGGAGGAATGAGCAGTTCTTC
CASSDGTSGRNEQFF
>.|TRBD1|TRBJ2-2|TRBV4-1
TGCGCCAGCAGCCACACAGGGGCTGTCGGGGAGCTGTTTTTT
CASSHTGAVGELFF
>many|.|TRBJ1-1|TRBV11-2
TGTGCCAGCAGCTTAGATCTCACGCCTGAGAACACTGAAGCTTTCTTT
CASSLDLTPENTEAFF
>many|.|TRBJ1-1|TRBV12-3/TRBV12-4
TGTGCCAGCAGTTTCCGACAGATGAACACTGAAGCTTTCTTT
CASSFRQMNTEAFF
>many|TRBD1|TRBJ1-6|TRBV5-1
TGCGCCAGCAGTCCCGGGACAGGCCTTAATTCACCCCTCCACTTT
CASSPGTGLNSPLHF